These T cell receptor beta chains were read from a single sample in a study of T cell changes during pregnancy in multiple sclerosis. Profiling relied on immunoSEQ multiplex PCR, and the TCRdb table lists in-frame clones only, not all of them. The sample contains roughly 38,000 clones, just over 85% of which appear only once. Specimen: CD4+ T cells from peripheral blood mononuclear cells, collected before pregnancy. These receptors were collected from a female donor with multiple sclerosis, enrolled in a pregnancy study. Each CDR3 is given without its conserved first and last residue.

j_gene	v_gene	len	CDR3aa
TRBJ1-2	TRBV27	10	ASSLQGYGYT
TRBJ1-5	TRBV6-6	13	APSGNKTGLRPQH
TRBJ2-5	TRBV5-1	15	ASSLATSGSSGETQY
TRBJ1-1	TRBV29-1	9	SVARGTEAF
TRBJ2-4	TRBV10-1	16	ARTPTAGGVRAKNIQY
TRBJ2-1	TRBV5-4	11	ASNSISGNEQF
TRBJ2-1	TRBV19	12	ASIWLAGKNEQF
TRBJ1-1	TRBV29-1	12	SVEVQTPNTEAF
TRBJ1-4	TRBV27	14	ASSLLRAGFNEKLF
TRBJ2-7	TRBV30	19	AWSAPYTGLAGANSSYEQY
TRBJ1-1	TRBV18	14	ASSPLGAGLNTEAF
TRBJ1-2	TRBV25-1	12	ASSTGGQSYGYT
TRBJ1-5	TRBV27	12	ASSPRDTGQPQH
TRBJ1-1	TRBV28	12	ASSSSGGAWNAF
TRBJ2-7	TRBV4-2	16	ASSESDGLAGESYEQY
TRBJ2-5	TRBV30	12	AWSVGHTEETQY
TRBJ1-5	TRBV6-6	13	ASSYPPNRDQPQH
TRBJ2-7	TRBV9	14	ASSVDEGQGSYEQY
TRBJ2-1	TRBV29-1	12	SVDGGRGYNEQF
TRBJ1-2	TRBV9	16	ASSVENVPTGLDYGYT
TRBJ1-5	TRBV19	12	ASISGYYNQPQH
TRBJ2-1	TRBV7-3	11	ASSLREGGEQF
TRBJ2-6	TRBV10-3	13	AISGGQAGANVLT
TRBJ2-7	TRBV10-3	16	AISEPQGDRAMSYEQY
TRBJ2-3	TRBV5-1	14	ASSLVRTGETDTQY
TRBJ2-5	TRBV4-1	11	ASSQDSNRVMY
TRBJ1-1	TRBV7-2	12	ASSRGQGGTEAF
TRBJ1-2	TRBV30	13	AWSVLSAGIYGYT
TRBJ1-4	TRBV6-5	13	ASRNQDRGNEKLF